These 27 T cell receptor beta chains originate from one sample sequenced in a study of cytomegalovirus exposure and HLA in healthy donors. PCR primers comprised 60 Vbeta and 13 Jbeta primers. The data were produced by immunoSEQ multiplex PCR, yet TCRdb's version contains in-frame clones alone and is incomplete. This sample has roughly 130,000 clones; 82% occur once, and the top ten carry approximately 2.6%. The sequenced sample was PBMCs. The origin of the receptors is a boy aged 2-9 years in good health and CMV-seronegative.

The genes are TRBV11-2 and TRBJ1-5, with D possibly matching TRBD1 (6 bases). The CDR3 runs to 14 residues. CDR1 is SGHAT and CDR2 is FQNNGV in the germline V gene. Trimming left V 1 base short and J 5 bases short, with 9 bases between. CDR3 loop: CASSLGQGYQPQHF. The CDR3 DNA is TGTGCCAGCAGCTTAGGGCAGGGGTATCAGCCCCAGCATTTT.

This sequence joins TRBV30 and TRBJ2-3, with no clear D. CDR1 GTSNPN and CDR2 SVGIG come from the germline V gene (reference sequence). This CDR3 region has 16 residues. The V end was cut by 3 bases, the J end by 2 bases, with 18 bases between. DNA of the CDR3: TGTGCCTGGAGCCTCATGGCGGCCGCGCACACAGATACGCAGTATTTT. This codes for CAWSLMAAAHTDTQYF.

The chain combines TRBV30 with TRBJ1-2; D may be TRBD1 (5 bases). The germline gives CDR1 GTSNPN, CDR2 SVGIG (reference sequence). Between the trimmed V and J ends, which lost 6 bases and 7 bases, there was a span of 12 bases. There are 11 residues in the CDR3. Here the CDR3 DNA reads TGTGCCTGCCACGGGGGAGGTGGCTACACCTTC. Its protein product is CACHGGGGYTF.

The rearrangement joins TRBV28 to TRBJ2-1; D unresolved. From germline, CDR1 is MDHEN and CDR2 SYDVKM. V gave up 4 bases and J gave up 7 bases, with 26 bases separating them. This CDR3 is 18 amino acids long. The CDR3 is CASSSTRLQTTLKNEQFF. The CDR3 coding sequence is TGTGCCAGCAGTTCGACCCGACTCCAAACTACGTTGAAAAATGAGCAGTTCTTC.

The chain is built from TRBV19 and TRBJ1-5, with TRBD1 as a possible D gene (5 bases). In germline, CDR1 is LNHDA, CDR2 SQIVND (reference sequence). Trimming stripped 6 bases from V and 1 base from J, with 10 bases between. CDR3 size: 14 residues. CDR3 protein: CASSATASNQPQHF. Here the CDR3 DNA reads TGTGCCAGTAGCGCGACAGCGAGCAATCAGCCCCAGCATTTT.

The chain combines TRBV27 with TRBJ2-7, with D uncertain. V gave up 5 bases and J gave up 0 bases, with 2 bases separating them. The germline V gene has CDR1 MNHEY and CDR2 SMNVEV (reference sequence). This CDR3 spans 11 amino acids. As DNA, the CDR3 is TGTGCCAGCAGTCTCTCCTACGAGCAGTACTTC. Translating gives CASSLSYEQYF.

The chain employs TRBV19 and TRBJ2-3, with D uncertain. Germline assignment: CDR1 LNHDA and CDR2 SQIVND (reference sequence). The CDR3 contains 13 residues. V shed 3 bases and J shed 0 bases, with 4 bases lying between them. The CDR3 spells CASSIQSTDTQYF. The DNA for the CDR3 is TGTGCCAGTAGTATCCAAAGCACAGATACGCAGTATTTT.

This rearrangement joins TRBV5-1 to TRBJ1-1, with D unresolved. The CDR3 runs to 14 residues. V was cut by 2 bases and J by 3 bases, with 11 bases left in between. Germline loops: CDR1 SGHRS, CDR2 YFSETQ. The CDR3 DNA reads TGCGCCAGCAGCTTATCATTAGAGGACACTGAAGCTTTCTTT. Amino acids: CASSLSLEDTEAFF.

The chain joins TRBV5-6 to TRBJ1-1; 7 bases are shared with TRBD1. The CDR3 spans 15 residues. CDR1 and CDR2 from the germline V gene are SGHDT and YYEEEE. V gave up 4 bases and J gave up 5 bases; unmatched junction bases: 11. The CDR3 spells CASSLYLTGRTEAFF. Written as DNA, the CDR3 is TGTGCCAGCAGCCTTTATTTGACAGGGCGGACTGAAGCTTTCTTT.

This clone was seen just once. The chain carries TRBV4-2 and TRBJ1-6, with 9 bases aligning to TRBD1. The germline V gene encodes CDR1 LGHNA and CDR2 YNFKEQ. CDR3 size: 20 residues. J gave up 0 bases and V 4 bases, and 13 bases lay outside the gene matches. The chain's CDR3 is CASSPSGQGRGSSYNSPLHF. As DNA, the CDR3 is TGTGCCAGCAGCCCCTCGGGACAGGGCCGCGGCAGCTCCTATAATTCACCCCTCCACTTT.

The chain carries TRBV2 and TRBJ2-2; 9 bases fit TRBD1. Losses at the gene ends were 3 bases for V and 3 bases for J; bases not matched to a gene: 8. Germline V gene sequence: CDR1 SNHLY, CDR2 FYNNEI. The CDR3 runs to 17 residues. CDR3 protein: CASSDPRQGDDTGELFF. For the CDR3, the DNA is TGTGCCAGCAGTGATCCCCGACAGGGGGACGACACCGGGGAGCTGTTTTTT.

The CDR3 region is CASSQAPGGGGQHEQFF. CDR3 DNA sequence: TGTGCCAGCAGCCAAGCCCCCGGCGGCGGGGGGCAGCATGAGCAGTTCTTC. The chain couples TRBV4-2 to TRBJ2-1, with TRBD2 matching over 8 bases. The J segment lost 8 bases and the V segment lost 1 base, leaving 13 bases of the junction unmatched. CDR1 and CDR2 (germline): LGHNA, YNFKEQ. CDR3 size: 17 residues.

The V and J genes are TRBV2 and TRBJ1-5; D gene unclear. Trimming stripped 5 bases from V and 2 bases from J, with 10 bases between. The CDR3 is made up of 14 amino acids. The germline CDR1 and CDR2 sequences are SNHLY and FYNNEI. The CDR3 loop reads CASSTVAGNQPQHF. The CDR3 bases are TGTGCCAGCAGTACAGTGGCTGGCAATCAGCCCCAGCATTTT.

The chain recombines TRBV30 with TRBJ2-4; 8 nucleotides match TRBD1. V lost 4 bases to trimming and J lost 8 bases; unmatched junction nucleotides: 4. CDR1 is GTSNPN, CDR2 SVGIG, per germline (reference sequence). This CDR3 has 12 residues. CDR3: CAWTDRVDIQYF. The CDR3 DNA reads TGTGCCTGGACGGACAGGGTTGACATTCAGTACTTC.

This clone was found once. This chain connects TRBV27 to TRBJ1-6; unclear D gene. Germline V gene data show CDR1 as MNHEY and CDR2 as SMNVEV (reference sequence). This CDR3 spans 14 amino acids. Between the trimmed V and J ends, which lost 3 bases and 6 bases, there was a span of 9 bases. The CDR3 DNA reads TGTGCCAGCAGTTTCGGGGATATTAATTCACCCCTCCACTTT. This encodes CASSFGDINSPLHF.

This sequence joins TRBV6-5 and TRBJ1-2, with D unclear. Between the trimmed V and J ends, which lost 4 bases and 2 bases, there was a span of 8 bases. Germline CDR1 and CDR2: MNHEY and SVGAGI. The CDR3 is made up of 13 amino acids. The CDR3 spells CASSFSPNYGYTF. Here the CDR3 DNA reads TGTGCCAGCAGTTTTTCCCCAAACTATGGCTACACCTTC.

This chain connects TRBV2 to TRBJ2-2, with 11 bases identical to TRBD2. J gave up 0 bases and V 9 bases, and 6 bases lay outside the gene matches. The CDR3 loop spans 16 amino acids. Germline V lookup: CDR1 SNHLY, CDR2 FYNNEI. In DNA, the CDR3 is TGTGCCAGTATACTAGCGGGAGCTACGAACACCGGGGAGCTGTTTTTT. As protein: CASILAGATNTGELFF.

V and J are TRBV2 and TRBJ2-7; a possible D gene is TRBD2 (6 bases). Trimming stripped 2 bases from V and 5 bases from J, with 16 bases between. Germline CDR1 reads SNHLY; CDR2 reads FYNNEI. The CDR3 extends over 15 amino acids. Here the CDR3 DNA reads TGTGCCAGCAGTGAATATGGGGGGTTGGGGAACGAGCAGTACTTC. Translated, it gives CASSEYGGLGNEQYF.

The gene calls are TRBV11-3 and TRBJ2-3; 13 nucleotides line up with TRBD2. CDR1 SGHNT and CDR2 YENEEA come from the germline V gene. J gave up 0 bases and V 1 base, and 1 base lay outside the gene matches. The CDR3 has 17 residues. The CDR3 reads CASSLGTSGGSTDTQYF. In nucleotides, the CDR3 is TGTGCCAGCAGCTTAGGGACTAGCGGGGGAAGCACAGATACGCAGTATTTT.

CDR3 nucleotide sequence: TGTGCCAGCTCACCACGGGCAGGCTACAATGAGCAGTTCTTC. This gives the protein CASSPRAGYNEQFF. V usage is TRBV18 and J usage is TRBJ2-1; D not resolved. Germline V gene lookup returns CDR1 KGHSH and CDR2 LQKENI. Trimming cost V 1 base and J 3 bases, with 7 bases left between them. The CDR3 runs to 14 residues.

This clone was seen a handful of times. The chain is built from TRBV11-2 and TRBJ2-3; no clear D. The CDR3 sequence is 13 residues long. Germline lookup yields CDR1 SGHAT and CDR2 FQNNGV. V lost 4 bases, J lost 6 bases, and 11 bases lay in between. CDR3 nucleotide sequence: TGTGCCAGCAGCTCCCTGCCCGGTGATACGCAGTATTTT. It yields the protein CASSSLPGDTQYF.

The CDR3 protein is CASSSDSYDQPQHF. The DNA of the CDR3 is TGTGCCAGCAGCTCGGACAGTTATGATCAGCCCCAGCATTTT. The rearrangement joins TRBV7-2 to TRBJ1-5; possible D gene TRBD1, 6 bases. Trimming stripped 4 bases from V and 5 bases from J, with 12 bases between. The germline gives CDR1 SGHTA, CDR2 FQGNSA. The CDR3 totals 14 residues.

The rearrangement links TRBV2 to TRBJ2-7; perhaps TRBD2 as D (5 bases). The V end lost 6 bases, the J end lost 6 bases, and 12 bases lay between the germline ends. The germline CDR1 and CDR2 sequences are SNHLY and FYNNEI. The CDR3 totals 12 residues. The CDR3 here is CASSQEAFEQYV. In DNA form, the CDR3 reads TGTGCCAGCAGCCAGGAGGCTTTCGAGCAGTACGTC.

The rearrangement uses TRBV5-6 and TRBJ2-7, with no clear D. There are 14 residues in the CDR3. Germline-derived CDR1 and CDR2 are SGHDT and YYEEEE. Deletions cut 0 bases from V and 1 base from J, with 8 bases between. CDR3: CASSLEYSSYEQYV. CDR3 DNA: TGTGCCAGCAGCTTGGAATACAGTTCCTACGAGCAGTACGTC.

The chain is built from TRBV11-2 and TRBJ2-1; 7 positions match TRBD1. This CDR3 contains 15 residues. Trimming cost V 6 bases and J 9 bases; bases outside gene matches: 14. Germline CDR1 SGHAT, CDR2 FQNNGV. The CDR3 DNA reads as TGTGCCAGCAGGGGACGACAGGGAGCTATGGGTGAGCAGTTCTTC. Translation: CASRGRQGAMGEQFF.

The V gene is TRBV27, the J gene TRBJ2-1; weak D call: TRBD1 (5 bases). The CDR3 sequence is 16 residues long. Trimming shortened V by 7 bases and J by 6 bases, and 22 bases separated the two germline ends. The germline CDR1 and CDR2 sequences are MNHEY and SMNVEV (reference sequence). The CDR3 bases are TGTGCCAGCAAGCCCCAGGGCTCGGGTGGTCTCAATGAGCAGTTCTTC. Translation: CASKPQGSGGLNEQFF.

The chain joins TRBV11-2 to TRBJ1-1, with D tentatively TRBD1 (6 bases). Trimming stripped 4 bases from V and 3 bases from J, with 12 bases between. CDR1 SGHAT and CDR2 FQNNGV come from the germline V gene. This CDR3 comprises 14 residues. CDR3 amino acids: CASSSRGADTEAFF. The CDR3, as DNA: TGTGCCAGCAGCTCACGGGGGGCAGACACTGAAGCTTTCTTT.